These T cell receptor beta chains were read from a single sample in a study of T cells in Graves' hyperthyroidism and ophthalmopathy. TCRdb ran MiXCR on the multiplex PCR reads and lists one entry per CDR3 protein. This table holds hundreds of thousands of distinct CDR3 sequences, around 16% found once. Specimen: blood. The receptors stem from a woman aged 40 to 55 with Graves' ophthalmopathy. Both conserved end residues are part of each CDR3. The order of the fields is V gene, D gene, J gene, clone size, CDR3 DNA, CDR3 protein. The D gene is left open where the match is weak. The size entry is marked missing in some rows and otherwise reads once, few, many or a size class.

TRBV19,-,TRBJ1-2,few,TGTGCCAGTAGTATGGCAGCTTTCTATGGCTACACCTTC,CASSMAAFYGYTF
TRBV12-3/TRBV12-4,TRBD1,TRBJ2-1,few,TGTGCCAGCAGACCCCCACCGGGACAGGGTAATGAGCAGTTCTTC,CASRPPPGQGNEQFF
TRBV15,TRBD1,TRBJ2-6,few,TGTGCCACCAGCAGAGAAATGACAGGGACAGGGGCCAACGTCCTGACTTTC,CATSREMTGTGANVLTF
TRBV19,-,TRBJ1-5,few,TGTGCCAGTACAGGGGAGGGCAATCAGCCCCAGCATTTT,CASTGEGNQPQHF
TRBV20-1,-,TRBJ2-7,-,TGCAGCTGCCGAGGGGTAGGGGCCCTCCCCTACGAGCAGTACTTC,CSCRGVGALPYEQYF
TRBV6-1,-,TRBJ1-2,once,TGTGCCAGCAGTGAAGCGCTGGTACAGGCCTATGGCTACACCTTC,CASSEALVQAYGYTF
TRBV28,-,TRBJ1-6,many,TGTGCCAGCAGTCCTGACAGATTTACACCCCTCCACTTT,CASSPDRFTPLHF
TRBV6-5,TRBD1,TRBJ1-1,-,TGTGCCAGCAGTTACCTAGACAGGGTGGGCACTGAAGCTTTCTTT,CASSYLDRVGTEAFF
TRBV27,-,TRBJ2-1,-,TGTGCCAGCAGTTTAACTCGCCGGGACCAGCAGTTCTTC,CASSLTRRDQQFF
TRBV6-2/TRBV6-3,-,TRBJ1-2,-,TGTGCCAGCAGATTCGGGACCTCAGGAGGTGGCTACACCTTC,CASRFGTSGGGYTF
TRBV7-9,TRBD2,TRBJ2-1,once,TGTGCCAGCAGCTCCCAGCGGGAGGGCCTTAACAATGAGCAGTTCTTC,CASSSQREGLNNEQFF
TRBV5-5,-,TRBJ2-2,few,TGTGCCAGCAGCGCAGTGATGAACACCGGGGAGCTGTTTTTT,CASSAVMNTGELFF
TRBV18,-,TRBJ1-3,-,TGTGCCAGCTCACAAGGACAGTTCCAGACCTCTGGAAACACCATATATTTT,CASSQGQFQTSGNTIYF
TRBV12-3/TRBV12-4,TRBD2,TRBJ2-7,once,TGTGCCAGCAGTTTGACTAGCACCTTGAGGGAGCAGTACTTC,CASSLTSTLREQYF
TRBV13,-,TRBJ1-1,-,TGTGCCGGCAGCTTAGAAGGGGGTGGCACTGAAGCTTTCTTT,CAGSLEGGGTEAFF
TRBV27,-,TRBJ1-1,-,TGTGCCAGCAGTAAGGGGATTAGCACTGAAGCTTTCTTT,CASSKGISTEAFF
TRBV10-3,-,TRBJ2-1,-,TGTGCCATCAGTGCCAGCGCAAAAGGGAATGAGCAGTTCTTC,CAISASAKGNEQFF
TRBV7-9,TRBD1,TRBJ2-5,-,TGTGCCAGCAGCTTAGGGGACAGGAGGCAAGAGACCCAGTACTTC,CASSLGDRRQETQYF
TRBV2,TRBD1,TRBJ1-5,few,TGTGCCAGCAGTTACTTGACAGGGGGCGGTACTGGCAATCAGCCCCAGCATTTT,CASSYLTGGGTGNQPQHF
TRBV5-1,-,TRBJ2-3,many,TGCGCCAGCAGCTTGACTAGGTTCGCAGATACGCAGTATTTT,CASSLTRFADTQYF
TRBV9,-,TRBJ1-1,-,TGTGCCAGCAGCGCAGGGGCCTCCACTGAAGCTTTCTTT,CASSAGASTEAFF
TRBV6-6,-,TRBJ1-1,few,TGTGCCAGCAGTTACATTCGGAGCACTGAAGCTTTCTTT,CASSYIRSTEAFF
TRBV2,-,TRBJ2-3,many,TGTGCCAGCAGAAAACTGCAGGCTCCAGATACGCAGTATTTT,CASRKLQAPDTQYF
TRBV12-3/TRBV12-4,-,TRBJ1-1,many,TGTGCCAGCAGTTTAAGCCACACTGAAGCTTTCTTT,CASSLSHTEAFF
TRBV27,TRBD2,TRBJ2-3,few,TGTGCCAGCAGACCAGCGGGGCCCCGAGATACGCAGTATTTT,CASRPAGPRDTQYF
TRBV30,-,TRBJ2-1,many,TGTGGCTGGAAACGGTCCTACTACAATGAGCAGTTCTTC,CGWKRSYYNEQFF
TRBV5-1,TRBD2,TRBJ2-1,-,TGCGCCAGCAGCTTGGACCCGGCGGGAGAATCTAGTAAGCAGTTCTTC,CASSLDPAGESSKQFF
TRBV6-1,-,TRBJ2-5,many,TGTGCCAGCAGAGCTCCGGGGGAGACCCAGTACTTC,CASRAPGETQYF
TRBV28,TRBD2,TRBJ2-7,-,TGTGCCAGTAGAGGACTAGCGGGAGGCCCTAATTCCTACGAGCAGTACTTC,CASRGLAGGPNSYEQYF
TRBV6-5,-,TRBJ1-4,-,TGTGCCAGCAGTTATGACAGCGGCCTTGAAAAACTGTTTTTT,CASSYDSGLEKLFF
TRBV5-1,TRBD2,TRBJ2-5,many,TGCGCCAGCAGCTTGGGCGTGGCGGGAGGGGAGACCCAGTACTTC,CASSLGVAGGETQYF
TRBV29-1,TRBD1,TRBJ1-2,few,TGCAGCGTTGGAGGACAGGGTGTGGGGGGCTACACCTTC,CSVGGQGVGGYTF
TRBV19,TRBD1,TRBJ2-4,few,TGTGCCAGTAGCCCGACAGGGGCAACCAAAAACATTCAGTACTTC,CASSPTGATKNIQYF
TRBV7-3,-,TRBJ2-1,many,TGTGCCAGCAGCGCCACCTATTTCAATGAGCAGTTCTTC,CASSATYFNEQFF
TRBV2,-,TRBJ2-7,many,TGTGCCAGCAGTGAAGCCGGAAGTTCCTACGAGCAGTACTTC,CASSEAGSSYEQYF
TRBV20-1,-,TRBJ2-7,-,TGCAGTGCTAGATATCGTAGCTCCTACGAGCAGTACTTC,CSARYRSSYEQYF
TRBV28,-,TRBJ2-5,few,TGTGCCTCCCACGCCGGCGGAGCAGAGACCCAGTACTTC,CASHAGGAETQYF
TRBV24-1,TRBD2,TRBJ2-1,-,TGTGCCACCAGTGTTACGGGAGGTACGAATGAGCAGTTCTTC,CATSVTGGTNEQFF
TRBV28,-,TRBJ1-5,many,TGTGCCAGCAGTTTACGTTCCCTGACTTGGCCCCAGCATTTT,CASSLRSLTWPQHF
TRBV5-4,TRBD1,TRBJ1-1,few,TGTGCCAGCAGCTCAGACAGGGGTCGCACTGAAGCTTTCTTT,CASSSDRGRTEAFF
TRBV2,-,TRBJ1-5,-,TGTGCCAGCAGTGAAGAGGGCGATCAGCCCCAGCATTTT,CASSEEGDQPQHF
TRBV18,-,TRBJ2-1,many,TGTGCCAGCTCACCTGGCGACACCCGTGAGCAGTTCTTC,CASSPGDTREQFF
TRBV3-1,TRBD1,TRBJ2-2,many,TGTGCCAGCAGTCGGACAGGGGATTCCGGGGAGCTGTTTTTT,CASSRTGDSGELFF
TRBV7-3,TRBD1,TRBJ2-2,many,TGTGCCAGCAGCCGGGGACAGGGGGAGCTGTTTTTT,CASSRGQGELFF
TRBV5-1,-,TRBJ2-5,few,TGCGCCAGCAGCTTGAGTTCAAGGATCCAAGAGACCCAGTACTTC,CASSLSSRIQETQYF
TRBV7-9,-,TRBJ2-7,-,TGTGCCAGCAGCTTCGGACCTAACGAGCAGTACTTC,CASSFGPNEQYF
TRBV5-1,-,TRBJ1-5,many,TGCGCCAGCAGCCCGGGACGCCGCGACCATAGCAATCAGCCCCAGCATTTT,CASSPGRRDHSNQPQHF
TRBV6-1,-,TRBJ2-2,-,TGTGCCAGCAGTGACAGAGGGGCCAGCACCGGGGAGCTGTTTTTT,CASSDRGASTGELFF
TRBV20-1,-,TRBJ2-3,many,TGCAGTGCTGGGGCGGTAACAGATACGCAGTATTTT,CSAGAVTDTQYF
TRBV2,-,TRBJ2-7,many,TGTGCCAGCAGAGCCCGAGGGCACTCCTACGAGCAGTACTTC,CASRARGHSYEQYF
TRBV29-1,-,TRBJ2-1,-,TGCAGCGTTGAAGGGGGACTTACCCCCAATGGGCAGTTCTTC,CSVEGGLTPNGQFF
TRBV13,-,TRBJ1-1,few,TGTGCCAGCAGCTTTCGGGGGTACACTGAAGCTTTCTTT,CASSFRGYTEAFF
TRBV27,TRBD1,TRBJ2-1,many,TGTGCCAGCAGCCAACAGGGGAATGAGCAGTTCTTC,CASSQQGNEQFF
TRBV20-1,TRBD2,TRBJ2-1,few,TGCAGTGCGTACGGGACTAGCGGGGACAATGAGCAGTTCTTC,CSAYGTSGDNEQFF
TRBV20-1,-,TRBJ2-7,many,TGCAGTGCTGATGGTGCCAGCTACGAGCAGTACTTC,CSADGASYEQYF
TRBV6-4,TRBD2,TRBJ2-1,-,TGTGCCAGCAGTGACAGGGCTAGCGGGACATACAATGAGCAGTTCTTC,CASSDRASGTYNEQFF
TRBV6-1,-,TRBJ1-4,-,TGTGCCAGCAGTTATGGGGGCGGTAATGAAAAACTGTTTTTT,CASSYGGGNEKLFF
TRBV27,TRBD1,TRBJ2-7,many,TGTGCCAGCAGTTCTCAGGGGGCCTACGAGCAGTACTTC,CASSSQGAYEQYF
TRBV6-2/TRBV6-3,TRBD2,TRBJ2-1,many,TGTGCCAGCAGTTACTCTACTAGCGGGAGTGAGCGCCCCTACAATGAGCAGTTCTTC,CASSYSTSGSERPYNEQFF
TRBV4-2,-,TRBJ2-3,many,TGTGCCAGCAGCCAAGAAGTCGCGGCGAGCGGAAGCACAGATACGCAGTATTTT,CASSQEVAASGSTDTQYF